Below are 24 T cell receptor beta chains sequenced from a single sample in a study of blood T cell repertoires in COVID-19. The data were produced by immunoSEQ multiplex PCR, yet TCRdb's version contains in-frame clones alone and is incomplete. The table records about 48,000 clones, approximately 90% of them present only once. The sequenced sample was PBMCs or T cells enriched from blood (not recorded which). These receptors all stem from a woman aged 45-60 years who had recovered from COVID-19.

The chain uses TRBV18 and TRBJ2-3; 8 bases are shared with TRBD1. V gave up 6 bases and J gave up 1 base; unmatched junction bases: 3. The CDR3 sequence is 14 residues long. In germline, CDR1 is KGHSH, CDR2 LQKENI. The CDR3 is CASSSGQGTDTQYF. DNA for the CDR3: TGTGCCAGCTCGTCGGGACAGGGCACAGATACGCAGTATTTT.

The chain is built from TRBV7-2 and TRBJ1-6, with 8 nucleotides matching TRBD1. With 5 bases clipped from V and 9 bases from J, the junction kept 12 bases outside the gene matches. The length of the CDR3 is 16 residues. CDR1 and CDR2 from the germline V gene are SGHTA and FQGNSA. As DNA, the CDR3 is TGTGCCAGCAGCACCCGACAGGGGCCGGGCGGTTCACCCCTCCACTTT. This gives the protein CASSTRQGPGGSPLHF. Variable domain in full (rest from reference TRBV7-2 and TRBJ1-6): GAGVSQSPSNKVTEKGKDVELRCDPISGHTALYWYRQSLGQGLEFLIYFQGNSAPDKSGLPSDRFSAERTGGSVSTLTIQRTQQEDSAVYLCASSTRQGPGGSPLHFGNGTRLTVT.

V gene TRBV3-1 (or the pseudogene TRBV3-2) combines with J gene TRBJ2-1; the match to TRBD2 covers 10 bases. The germline CDR1 and CDR2 sequences are LGHDT and YNNKEL (reference sequence). Losses at the gene ends were 4 bases for V and 5 bases for J; bases not matched to a gene: 5. This CDR3 region has 15 residues. The CDR3 coding sequence is TGTGCCAGCAGCCTTAGGACTAGCGGACACAATGAGCAGTTCTTC. Translating it yields CASSLRTSGHNEQFF.

The chain is built from TRBV19 and TRBJ1-1; 8 bases fit TRBD1. The CDR3 has 14 amino acids. Germline V CDR1 and CDR2: LNHDA, SQIVND (reference sequence). J was trimmed by 5 bases and V by 4 bases; bases with no gene match: 6. CDR3 sequence (DNA): TGTGCCAGTAGTACACGGACAGGGTGGACTGAAGCTTTCTTT. It translates to CASSTRTGWTEAFF. The full variable domain, rest sourced from reference TRBV19 and TRBJ1-1, is DGGITQSPKYLFRKEGQNVTLSCEQNLNHDAMYWYRQDPGQGLRLIYYSQIVNDFQKGDIAEGYSVSREKKESFPLTVTSAQKNPTAFYLCASSTRTGWTEAFFGQGTRLTVV.

V is TRBV6-5 and J is TRBJ1-6; 7 nucleotides agree with TRBD1. Germline V CDR1 and CDR2: MNHEY, SVGAGI. J gave up 16 bases and V 5 bases, and 5 bases lay outside the gene matches. The CDR3 has 11 amino acids. This chain's CDR3 is CASSPGTELHF. CDR3 bases: TGTGCCAGCAGTCCGGGGACAGAACTCCACTTT.

The V call is TRBV6-5, the J call TRBJ2-2, with a possible D match to TRBD1 (5 bases). V was pared by 6 bases and J by 4 bases, with 12 bases between. CDR1 is MNHEY and CDR2 is SVGAGI in the germline V gene. The CDR3 runs to 14 residues. CDR3 region: CASRGRSLTGELFF. The CDR3 bases are TGTGCCAGCAGGGGGCGTTCCCTCACCGGGGAGCTGTTTTTT.

The chain combines TRBV27 with TRBJ2-1; the match to TRBD2 covers 10 bases. Germline loops: CDR1 MNHEY, CDR2 SMNVEV (reference sequence). V shed 6 bases, J shed 3 bases, and the junction held 11 bases outside the gene matches. The CDR3 spans 17 residues. The DNA for the CDR3 is TGTGCCAGCAGCCAAACCGTAGGGACTAGCGACTACAATGAGCAGTTCTTC. Translating it yields CASSQTVGTSDYNEQFF.

DNA of the CDR3: TGTGCCAGCAGCGACGGCGGGACTAGCCTCTACGAGCAGTACTTC. It specifies CASSDGGTSLYEQYF. This chain uses TRBV6-2 or TRBV6-3 with TRBJ2-7; 9 bases map to TRBD2. V gave up 6 bases and J gave up 3 bases; unmatched junction bases: 9. Germline V gives CDR1 MNHEY, CDR2 SVGEGT. This CDR3 contains 15 residues.

The chain carries TRBV28 and TRBJ1-2; a possible D gene is TRBD1 (6 bases). Germline values: CDR1 MDHEN, CDR2 SYDVKM. With 5 bases removed from V and 0 bases from J, the gap between germline ends came to 16 bases. The CDR3 spans 16 residues. This CDR3 is CASSPWGGRANYGYTF. CDR3 nucleotides: TGTGCCAGCAGTCCTTGGGGGGGGCGGGCTAACTATGGCTACACCTTC.

The chain combines TRBV30 with TRBJ1-1; D gene unclear. CDR1 and CDR2 (germline): GTSNPN, SVGIG (reference sequence). This CDR3 comprises 14 residues. The V gene lost 5 bases and the J gene lost 3 bases, with 16 bases spanning the gap. The CDR3 DNA is TGTGCCTGGGGCCCAGAGGGCTCGTACACTGAAGCTTTCTTT. This translates into CAWGPEGSYTEAFF.

V usage is TRBV12-3 or TRBV12-4 and J usage is TRBJ1-2, with D maybe TRBD1 (6 bases). The CDR3 contains 13 residues. Trimming left V 7 bases short and J 6 bases short, with 15 bases between. The CDR3 loop reads CASTPQGTNGYTF. The DNA of the CDR3 is TGTGCCAGCACCCCCCAGGGGACCAATGGCTACACCTTC.

The V and J genes are TRBV4-3 and TRBJ2-7; TRBD1 matches 10 bases. The CDR3 has 15 residues. After removal of 1 base from V and 2 bases from J, the junction contained 2 bases not matched to a gene. Germline V lookup: CDR1 LGHNA, CDR2 YSLEER. The CDR3 bases are TGCGCCAGCAGCCAAGTGGGACAGGGGCCCTACGAGCAGTACTTC. Its translation: CASSQVGQGPYEQYF.

The chain joins TRBV6-5 to TRBJ2-1; 10 nucleotides align to TRBD2. Germline V CDR1 and CDR2: MNHEY, SVGAGI. The CDR3 spans 14 residues. With V trimmed by 5 bases and J by 7 bases, 5 bases remained unmatched. The CDR3 DNA is TGTGCCAGCAGTCTCGGGACTAGCGTTAATGAGCAGTTCTTC. Protein: CASSLGTSVNEQFF.

The V call is TRBV14, the J call TRBJ2-7, with D tentatively TRBD2 (5 bases). Germline V gene lookup returns CDR1 SGHDN and CDR2 FVKESK. This CDR3 is 13 amino acids long. V was pared by 1 base and J by 3 bases, with 7 bases between. The CDR3 is CASSQGRGYEQYF. In DNA, the CDR3 is TGTGCCAGCAGCCAAGGTCGGGGCTACGAGCAGTACTTC.

This CDR3 is CASSAGGGAGANYGYTF. In DNA, the CDR3 is TGTGCCAGCAGCGCAGGAGGGGGCGCCGGAGCGAACTATGGCTACACCTTC. The chain has TRBV4-2 and TRBJ1-2; TRBD1 aligns across 7 bases. CDR1 is LGHNA and CDR2 is YNFKEQ in the germline V gene. The CDR3 spans 17 residues. Trimming took 5 bases from V and 2 from J; bases not matched to a gene: 14.

This chain uses TRBV5-5 with TRBJ1-3; D call uncertain. V lost 4 bases to trimming and J lost 8 bases, with 13 bases between them. Germline CDR1 and CDR2: SGHKS and YYEKEE (reference sequence). This CDR3 is built from 13 residues. The CDR3 nucleotides are TGTGCCAGCAGCAGATTGTCGGACTACACCATATATTTT. Its translation is CASSRLSDYTIYF.

The V and J genes are TRBV6-5 and TRBJ1-5; D is possibly TRBD1 (5 bases). Deletions cut 2 bases from V and 0 bases from J, with 11 bases between. The CDR3 spans 16 residues. The germline CDR1 and CDR2 sequences are MNHEY and SVGAGI. For the CDR3, the DNA is TGTGCCAGCAGTTACGCAAGCCAGGGTAGCAATCAGCCCCAGCATTTT. The encoded protein is CASSYASQGSNQPQHF.

The rearrangement uses TRBV18 and TRBJ1-5; 8 bases map to TRBD1. The CDR3 is 14 residues long. Germline lookup yields CDR1 KGHSH and CDR2 LQKENI. Trimming removed 5 bases from V and 2 bases from J; junction bases left unmatched: 2. CDR3 sequence reads: CASSETGGNQPQHF. In DNA form, the CDR3 reads TGTGCCAGCTCAGAGACAGGGGGCAATCAGCCCCAGCATTTT.

The chain is built from TRBV19 and TRBJ2-7; tentative D call: TRBD2 (6 bases). Germline CDR1 and CDR2: LNHDA and SQIVND (reference sequence). Trimming stripped 5 bases from V and 0 bases from J, with 14 bases between. CDR3 length equals 15 residues. The CDR3 DNA follows: TGTGCCAGTAGTTTTGATAGCGGTCTCTCCTACGAGCAGTACTTC. It encodes CASSFDSGLSYEQYF.

This clone was recorded a few times. The J gene is TRBJ2-3, the V gene TRBV19; D perhaps matches TRBD2 (6 bases). CDR3 length: 14 amino acids. Per germline, CDR1 LNHDA and CDR2 SQIVND (reference sequence). Trimming cost V 3 bases and J 4 bases, with 11 bases left between them. As DNA, the CDR3 is TGTGCCAGTAGTATTTGGGACTTCCCAGATACGCAGTATTTT. It encodes CASSIWDFPDTQYF.

The chain joins TRBV28 to TRBJ2-7; TRBD2 matches 8 bases. V shed 4 bases and J 0 bases; nucleotides not matched to a gene: 8. CDR3 length: 16 amino acids. Germline values: CDR1 MDHEN, CDR2 SYDVKM. The CDR3 spells CASSSPLAGPSYEQYF. The CDR3 bases are TGTGCCAGCAGTTCCCCCCTAGCGGGCCCCTCCTACGAGCAGTACTTC.

The rearrangement uses TRBV7-2 and TRBJ2-1; TRBD2 matches 7 bases. The V gene's germline CDR1 is SGHTA and CDR2 FQGNSA. The trim removed 1 base at V and 4 bases at J, leaving 4 bases unmatched. The CDR3 loop spans 15 amino acids. The CDR3 here is CASSLGGTTYNEQFF. The CDR3 DNA follows: TGTGCCAGCAGCTTAGGCGGGACTACTTACAATGAGCAGTTCTTC.

The chain combines TRBV27 with TRBJ1-1, with D possibly matching TRBD1 (5 bases). V shed 5 bases and J shed 11 bases, with 18 bases lying between them. The germline gives CDR1 MNHEY, CDR2 SMNVEV (reference sequence). CDR3 length equals 13 residues. The CDR3 DNA follows: TGTGCCAGCAGTCTCAACCCTCTTAAGGGGGCTTTCTTT. It codes for CASSLNPLKGAFF.

The rearrangement links TRBV18 to TRBJ1-6; 7 bases line up with TRBD1. V shed 3 bases, J shed 6 bases, and the junction held 8 bases outside the gene matches. The CDR3 spans 16 residues. Germline CDR1 is KGHSH and CDR2 is LQKENI. CDR3 residues: CASSPPRRQGNSPLHF. CDR3 coding DNA: TGTGCCAGCTCACCCCCGAGGCGACAGGGTAATTCACCCCTCCACTTT. Full variable domain (outside the CDR3, taken from reference TRBV18 and TRBJ1-6): NAGVMQNPRHLVRRRGQEARLRCSPMKGHSHVYWYRQLPEEGLKFMVYLQKENIIDESGMPKERFSAEFPKEGPSILRIQQVVRGDSAAYFCASSPPRRQGNSPLHFGNGTRLTVT.